This TCR beta chain was observed in a study of blood T cell repertoires in COVID-19. This CDR3 comprises 15 residues. Looked up from germline, CDR1 is ENHRY and CDR2 is SYGVKD. Trimming took 3 bases from V and 1 from J; bases not matched to a gene: 0. Sequenced by immunoSEQ multiplex PCR; TCRdb stores in-frame clones only, minus some. The sample carries 170,000 or so clones, about four fifths recorded once. The sample comprised peripheral blood. The clonotype was recovered from a young man with active or convalescent COVID-19. The V and J genes are TRBV10-3 and TRBJ2-5, with 12 bases aligning to TRBD2. The CDR3 loop is CAISELAGGQETQYF. The DNA for the CDR3 is TGTGCCATCAGTGAACTAGCGGGGGGCCAAGAGACCCAGTACTTC.